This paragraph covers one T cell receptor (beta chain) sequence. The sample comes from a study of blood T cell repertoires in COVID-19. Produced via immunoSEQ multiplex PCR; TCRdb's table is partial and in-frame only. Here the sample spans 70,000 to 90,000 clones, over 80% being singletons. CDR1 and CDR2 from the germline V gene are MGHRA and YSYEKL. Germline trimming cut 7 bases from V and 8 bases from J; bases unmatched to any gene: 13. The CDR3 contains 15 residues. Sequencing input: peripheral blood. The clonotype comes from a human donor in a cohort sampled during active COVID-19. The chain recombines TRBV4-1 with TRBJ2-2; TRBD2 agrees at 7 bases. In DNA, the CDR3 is TGCGCCAGCAAAACCACATCGCTAGCGGCGGGGGAGCTGTTTTTT. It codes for CASKTTSLAAGELFF.